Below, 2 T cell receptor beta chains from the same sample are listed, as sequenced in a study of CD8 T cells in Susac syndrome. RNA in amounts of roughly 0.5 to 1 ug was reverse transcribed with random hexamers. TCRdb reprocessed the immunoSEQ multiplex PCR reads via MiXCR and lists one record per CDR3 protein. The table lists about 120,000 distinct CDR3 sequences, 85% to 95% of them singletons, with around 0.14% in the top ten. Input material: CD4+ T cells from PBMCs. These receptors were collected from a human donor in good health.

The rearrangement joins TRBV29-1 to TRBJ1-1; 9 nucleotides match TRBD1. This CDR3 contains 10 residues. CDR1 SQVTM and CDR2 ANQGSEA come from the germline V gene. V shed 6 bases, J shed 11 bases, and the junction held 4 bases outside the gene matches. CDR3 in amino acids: CSVGGQGAFF. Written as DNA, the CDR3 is TGCAGCGTCGGAGGACAGGGGGCTTTCTTT.

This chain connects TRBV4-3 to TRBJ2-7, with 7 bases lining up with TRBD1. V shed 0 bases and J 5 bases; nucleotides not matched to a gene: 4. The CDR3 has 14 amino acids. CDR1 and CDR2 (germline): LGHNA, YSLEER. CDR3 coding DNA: TGCGCCAGCAGCCAAGATACAGGGGTCAACGAGCAGTACTTC. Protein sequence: CASSQDTGVNEQYF.